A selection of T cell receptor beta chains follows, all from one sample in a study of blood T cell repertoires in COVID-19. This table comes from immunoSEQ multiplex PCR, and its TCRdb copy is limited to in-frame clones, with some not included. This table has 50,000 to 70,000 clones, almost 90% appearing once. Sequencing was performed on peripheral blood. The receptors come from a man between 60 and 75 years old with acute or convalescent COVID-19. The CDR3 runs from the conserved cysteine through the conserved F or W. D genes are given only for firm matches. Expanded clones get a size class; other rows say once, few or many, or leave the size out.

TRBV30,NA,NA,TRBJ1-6,CASSGGHNSPLHF,TGTGCCTCCTCGGGGGGACATAATTCACCCCTCCACTTT
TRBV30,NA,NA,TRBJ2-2,CAWSGRASDTGELFF,TGTGCCTGGAGTGGACGAGCGAGCGACACCGGGGAGCTGTTTTTT
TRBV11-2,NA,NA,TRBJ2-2,CASSPRLTGELFF,TGTGCCAGCAGCCCCCGACTGACCGGGGAGCTGTTTTTT
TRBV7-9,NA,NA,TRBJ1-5,CASSAGGARSQPQHF,TGTGCCAGCAGCGCCGGGGGGGCTAGGTCTCAGCCCCAGCATTTT
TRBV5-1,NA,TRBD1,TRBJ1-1,CASSLEGTGRYGTEAFF,TGCGCCAGCAGCTTGGAGGGGACAGGGAGGTATGGCACTGAAGCTTTCTTT
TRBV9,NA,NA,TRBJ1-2,CASSAARGLGYTF,TGTGCCAGCAGCGCCGCTCGAGGGCTTGGCTACACCTTC
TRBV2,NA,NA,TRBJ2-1,CASSKHTRVSYNEQFF,TGTGCCAGCAGTAAACATACTAGGGTATCCTACAATGAGCAGTTCTTC
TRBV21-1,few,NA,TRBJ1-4,CASSLGGATNEKLFF,TGTGCCAGCAGCTTAGGGGGTGCAACTAATGAAAAACTGTTTTTT
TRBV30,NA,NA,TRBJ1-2,CAWDLGINYGYTF,TGTGCCTGGGACCTCGGGATCAACTATGGCTACACCTTC
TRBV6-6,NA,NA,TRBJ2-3,CASSSPWKRTDTQYF,TGTGCCAGCAGTTCCCCATGGAAGAGGACAGATACGCAGTATTTT
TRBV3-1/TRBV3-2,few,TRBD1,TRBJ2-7,CASSQDGWDRAHPYEQYF,TGTGCCAGCAGCCAAGATGGCTGGGACAGGGCTCACCCCTACGAGCAGTACTTC
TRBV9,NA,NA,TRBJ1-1,CASSVGVRGGRNTEAFF,TGTGCCAGCAGCGTAGGCGTCCGGGGCGGGAGGAACACTGAAGCTTTCTTT
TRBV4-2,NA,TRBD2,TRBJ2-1,CASSQVTSENLYNEQFF,TGTGCCAGCAGCCAAGTGACTAGCGAGAATCTCTACAATGAGCAGTTCTTC
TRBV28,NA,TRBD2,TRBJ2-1,CASSFGGAYNEQFF,TGTGCCAGCAGTTTCGGGGGGGCCTACAATGAGCAGTTCTTC
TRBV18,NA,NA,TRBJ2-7,CASSPSASAGEQYF,TGTGCCAGCTCACCGTCTGCCTCCGCGGGGGAGCAGTACTTC
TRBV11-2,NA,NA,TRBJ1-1,CASSLVRDTEAFF,TGTGCCAGCAGCTTAGTCAGGGACACTGAAGCTTTCTTT
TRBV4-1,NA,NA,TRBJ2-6,CASSRAGANVLTF,TGCGCCAGCAGCCGAGCTGGGGCCAACGTCCTGACTTTC
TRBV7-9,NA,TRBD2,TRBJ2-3,CASSYPAAGADTQYF,TGTGCCAGCAGCTACCCGGCGGCGGGAGCAGATACGCAGTATTTT
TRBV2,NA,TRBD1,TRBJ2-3,CASNPQGTTDTQYF,TGTGCCAGCAACCCACAGGGGACCACAGATACGCAGTATTTT
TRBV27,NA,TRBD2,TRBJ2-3,CASSSYGRATDTQYF,TGTGCCAGCAGCAGCTACGGGAGGGCCACAGATACGCAGTATTTT
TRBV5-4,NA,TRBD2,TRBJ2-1,CASSRTSGRFEQFF,TGTGCCAGCAGTCGGACTAGCGGGAGATTTGAGCAGTTCTTC
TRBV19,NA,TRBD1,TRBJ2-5,CASSIVRGSGETQYF,TGTGCCAGTAGTATCGTCAGGGGGTCGGGAGAGACCCAGTACTTC
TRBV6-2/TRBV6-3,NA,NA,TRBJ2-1,CASSYSGIWGDYNEQFF,TGTGCCAGCAGTTACTCTGGGATTTGGGGGGACTACAATGAGCAGTTCTTC
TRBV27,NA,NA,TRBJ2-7,CASRSGAARYEQYF,TGTGCCAGCAGATCAGGGGCCGCAAGATACGAGCAGTACTTC
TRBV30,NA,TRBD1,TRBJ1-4,CAYERGQGNEKLFF,TGTGCCTACGAACGGGGACAGGGGAATGAAAAACTGTTTTTT
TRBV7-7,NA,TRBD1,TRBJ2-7,CASSQTGVGEQYF,TGTGCCAGCAGCCAGACAGGGGTTGGCGAGCAGTACTTC
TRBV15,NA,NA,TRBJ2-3,CATSRALAGTSTDTQYF,TGTGCCACCAGCAGAGCCCTGGCGGGGACCTCCACAGATACGCAGTATTTT
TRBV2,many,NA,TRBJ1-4,CASQLSNEKLFF,TGTGCCAGCCAACTGAGTAATGAAAAACTGTTTTTT
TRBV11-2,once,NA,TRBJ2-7,CASSAGTGGFYEQYF,TGTGCCAGCAGCGCGGGAACAGGTGGATTCTACGAGCAGTACTTC
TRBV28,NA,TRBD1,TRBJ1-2,CASEIPGTAYGYTF,TGTGCCAGTGAAATTCCCGGGACAGCCTATGGCTACACCTTC
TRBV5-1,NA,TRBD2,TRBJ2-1,CASTVSGLTGSDEQFF,TGCGCCAGCACCGTTAGCGGGTTAACCGGCAGCGATGAGCAGTTCTTC
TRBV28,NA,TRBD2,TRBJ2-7,CASSRLADYEQYF,TGTGCCAGCAGTAGACTAGCCGACTACGAGCAGTACTTC
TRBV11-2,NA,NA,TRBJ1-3,CASSLDGGSGNTIYF,TGTGCCAGCAGCTTAGACGGCGGGTCTGGAAACACCATATATTTT
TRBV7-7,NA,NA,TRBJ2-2,CASSPDKTGELFF,TGTGCCAGCAGCCCGGACAAGACCGGGGAGCTGTTTTTT
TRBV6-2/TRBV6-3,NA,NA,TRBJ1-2,CASSYSAGAYGYTF,TGTGCCAGCAGTTACTCGGCGGGGGCCTATGGCTACACCTTC
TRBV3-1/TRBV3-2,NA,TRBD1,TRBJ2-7,CASSQGQGTTYEQYF,TGTGCCAGCAGCCAAGGACAGGGCACAACCTACGAGCAGTACTTC
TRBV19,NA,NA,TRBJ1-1,CASRRSTEAFF,TGTGCCAGTAGACGGAGCACTGAAGCTTTCTTT
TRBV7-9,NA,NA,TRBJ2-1,CASSLSLPNEQFF,TGTGCCAGCAGCTTAAGCTTGCCTAATGAGCAGTTCTTC
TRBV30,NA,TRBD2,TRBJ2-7,CAWSGLAGRVGEQYF,TGTGCCTGGAGTGGCCTAGCGGGGAGGGTGGGAGAGCAGTACTTC
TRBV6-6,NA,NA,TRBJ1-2,CASSYSSGGYTF,TGTGCCAGCAGTTACTCTTCGGGAGGCTACACCTTC
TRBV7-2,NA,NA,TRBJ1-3,CASSFDSRNTIYF,TGTGCCAGCAGCTTTGACTCGCGGAACACCATATATTTT